A selection of T cell receptor beta chains follows, all from one sample in a study of resident and recirculating memory T cells in vitiligo. The assay was immunoSEQ multiplex PCR, and TCRdb's table has in-frame clones only and misses some. This sample has some 70,000 clones, with more than 85% found just once. What was sequenced was blood. The receptors stem from a male donor with vitiligo. Both conserved end residues are part of each CDR3. Each record gives: D gene, V gene, clone size, J gene, CDR3 DNA, CDR3 protein. A D gene is named only where the DNA matches it firmly. The size field is filled for only some rows; it gives once, few, many or a size class.

>.|TRBV5-1|.|TRBJ2-7
TGCGCCAGCAGCTTGATGGGGGGAGACTACGAGCAGTACTTC
CASSLMGGDYEQYF
>.|TRBV7-2|.|TRBJ2-7
TGTGCCAGCAGCCCCGCCTACGAGCAGTACTTC
CASSPAYEQYF
>.|TRBV5-6|.|TRBJ2-3
TGTGCCAGCAGCCGGGGGGCAGGGGCAGATACGCAGTATTTT
CASSRGAGADTQYF
>TRBD2|TRBV10-3|.|TRBJ2-3
TGTGCCATCAAACCCCGGACTAGCGGCACAGATACGCAGTATTTT
CAIKPRTSGTDTQYF
>.|TRBV19|.|TRBJ1-1
TGTGCCAGTAGTGTGCAGGGGTACACTGAAGCTTTCTTT
CASSVQGYTEAFF
>TRBD2|TRBV7-7|.|TRBJ2-2
TGTGCCAGCAGCTCAGGACTAGCGGGTATCGGGGAGCTGTTTTTT
CASSSGLAGIGELFF
>TRBD1|TRBV7-2|once|TRBJ1-6
TGTGCCAGCAGCTTAACGGGACAGGTTTTAAATAATTCACCCCTCCACTTT
CASSLTGQVLNNSPLHF
>.|TRBV19|.|TRBJ1-1
TGTGCCAGTAGAGGCAGGGCAGACCTCAACACTGAAGCTTTCTTT
CASRGRADLNTEAFF
>.|TRBV6-6|.|TRBJ2-2
TGTGCCAGCACCCCCTATCGGGTGAACACCGGGGAGCTGTTTTTT
CASTPYRVNTGELFF
>TRBD2|TRBV7-2|.|TRBJ2-3
TGTGCCAGCAGCCACTCTCCCGGGACTAGCGGGGGGAGCACAGATACGCAGTATTTT
CASSHSPGTSGGSTDTQYF
>.|TRBV28|.|TRBJ2-2
TGTGCCAGCAGTCTGAACACCGGGGAGCTGTTTTTT
CASSLNTGELFF
>.|TRBV7-9|.|TRBJ1-4
TGTGCCAGCAGCTTAGCACTGGGGCAGGATGAAAAACTGTTTTTT
CASSLALGQDEKLFF
>TRBD2|TRBV19|.|TRBJ2-1
TGTGCCAGTAGTATAGTGGTAGCGGGGGGAGGTGAGCAGTTCTTC
CASSIVVAGGGEQFF
>TRBD1|TRBV28|.|TRBJ1-4
TGTGCCAGCAGTTTAGCTGGGACAGGGACCCCCCTTAATGAAAAACTGTTTTTT
CASSLAGTGTPLNEKLFF
>.|TRBV5-1|.|TRBJ2-1
TGCGCCAGCAGCCTGGGCAACAGGGTTCCAGGCAATGAGCAGTTCTTC
CASSLGNRVPGNEQFF
>.|TRBV19|.|TRBJ1-1
TGTGCCAGCGAACGTAGTACCGACACTGAAGCTTTCTTT
CASERSTDTEAFF